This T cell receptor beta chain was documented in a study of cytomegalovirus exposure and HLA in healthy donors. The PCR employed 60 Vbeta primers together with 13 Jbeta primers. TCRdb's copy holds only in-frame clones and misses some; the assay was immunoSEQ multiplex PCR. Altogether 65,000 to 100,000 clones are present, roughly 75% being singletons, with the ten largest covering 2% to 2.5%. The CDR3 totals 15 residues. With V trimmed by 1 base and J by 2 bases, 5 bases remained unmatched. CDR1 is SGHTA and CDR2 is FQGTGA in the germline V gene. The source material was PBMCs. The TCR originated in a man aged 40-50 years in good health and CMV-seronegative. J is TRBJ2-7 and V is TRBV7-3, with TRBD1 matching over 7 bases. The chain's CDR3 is CASSLRKGATYEQYF. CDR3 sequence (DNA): TGTGCCAGCAGCTTAAGGAAGGGGGCTACCTACGAGCAGTACTTC.